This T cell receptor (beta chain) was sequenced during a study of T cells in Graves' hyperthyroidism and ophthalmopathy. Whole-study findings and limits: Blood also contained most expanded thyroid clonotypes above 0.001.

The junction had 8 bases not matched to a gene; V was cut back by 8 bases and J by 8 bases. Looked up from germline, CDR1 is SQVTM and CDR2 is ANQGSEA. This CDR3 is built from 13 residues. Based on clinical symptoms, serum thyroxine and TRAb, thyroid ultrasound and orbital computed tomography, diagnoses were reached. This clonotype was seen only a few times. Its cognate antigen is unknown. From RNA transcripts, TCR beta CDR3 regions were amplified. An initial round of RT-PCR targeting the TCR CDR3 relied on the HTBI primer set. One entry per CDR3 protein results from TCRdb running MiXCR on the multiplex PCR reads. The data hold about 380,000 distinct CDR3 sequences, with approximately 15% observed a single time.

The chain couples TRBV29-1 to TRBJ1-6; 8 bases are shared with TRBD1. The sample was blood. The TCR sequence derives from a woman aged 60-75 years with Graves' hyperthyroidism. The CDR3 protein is CSPGQGRDSPLHF. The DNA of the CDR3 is TGCAGCCCCGGACAGGGTAGGGATTCACCCCTCCACTTT.